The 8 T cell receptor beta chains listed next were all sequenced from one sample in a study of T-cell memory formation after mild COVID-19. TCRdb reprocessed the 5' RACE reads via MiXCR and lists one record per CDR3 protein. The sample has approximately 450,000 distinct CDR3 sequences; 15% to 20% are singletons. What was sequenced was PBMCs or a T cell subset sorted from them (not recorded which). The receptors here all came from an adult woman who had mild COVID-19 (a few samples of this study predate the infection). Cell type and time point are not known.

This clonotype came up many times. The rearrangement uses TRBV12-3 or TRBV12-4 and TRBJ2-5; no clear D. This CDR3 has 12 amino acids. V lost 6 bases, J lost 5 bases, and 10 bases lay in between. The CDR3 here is CASSLFGETQYF. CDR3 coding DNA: TGTGCCAGCAGCTTATTCGGCGAGACCCAGTACTTC.

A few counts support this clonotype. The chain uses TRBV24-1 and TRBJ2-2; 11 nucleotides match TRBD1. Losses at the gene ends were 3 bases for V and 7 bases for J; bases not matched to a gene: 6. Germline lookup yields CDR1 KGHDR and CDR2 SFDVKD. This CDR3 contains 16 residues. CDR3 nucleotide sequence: TGTGCCACCAGTGATCCGGGACAGGGGGTCGTCGGGGAGCTGTTTTTT. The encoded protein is CATSDPGQGVVGELFF.

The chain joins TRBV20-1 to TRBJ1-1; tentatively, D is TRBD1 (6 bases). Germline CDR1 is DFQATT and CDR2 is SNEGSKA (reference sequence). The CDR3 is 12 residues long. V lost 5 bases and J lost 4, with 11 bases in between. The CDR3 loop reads CSAGKGVTEAFF. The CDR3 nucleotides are TGCAGTGCTGGTAAGGGGGTCACTGAAGCTTTCTTT.

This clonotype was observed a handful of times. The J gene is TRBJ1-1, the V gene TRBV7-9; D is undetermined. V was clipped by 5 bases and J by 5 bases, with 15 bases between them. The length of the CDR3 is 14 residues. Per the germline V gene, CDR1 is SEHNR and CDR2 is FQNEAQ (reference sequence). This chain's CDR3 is CASSPNQILTEAFF. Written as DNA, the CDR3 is TGTGCCAGCAGCCCGAATCAGATTTTGACTGAAGCTTTCTTT.

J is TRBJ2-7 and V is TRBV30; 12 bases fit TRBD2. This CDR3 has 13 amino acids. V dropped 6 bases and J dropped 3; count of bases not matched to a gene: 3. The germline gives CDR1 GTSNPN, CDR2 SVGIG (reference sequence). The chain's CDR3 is CACRLAGVYEQYF. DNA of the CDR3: TGTGCCTGCAGACTAGCGGGAGTCTACGAGCAGTACTTC. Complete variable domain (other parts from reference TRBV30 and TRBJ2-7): SQTIHQWPATLVQPVGSPLSLECTVEGTSNPNLYWYRQAAGRGLQLLFYSVGIGQISSEVPQNLSASRPQDRQFILSSKKLLLSDSGFYLCACRLAGVYEQYFGPGTRLTVT.

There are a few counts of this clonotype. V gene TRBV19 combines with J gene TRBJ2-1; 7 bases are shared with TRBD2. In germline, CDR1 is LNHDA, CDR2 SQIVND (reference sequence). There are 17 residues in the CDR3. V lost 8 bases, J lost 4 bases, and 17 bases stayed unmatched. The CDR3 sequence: CASGKTSVSGGYNEQFF. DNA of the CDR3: TGTGCCAGTGGAAAAACTAGCGTCTCTGGGGGGTACAATGAGCAGTTCTTC.

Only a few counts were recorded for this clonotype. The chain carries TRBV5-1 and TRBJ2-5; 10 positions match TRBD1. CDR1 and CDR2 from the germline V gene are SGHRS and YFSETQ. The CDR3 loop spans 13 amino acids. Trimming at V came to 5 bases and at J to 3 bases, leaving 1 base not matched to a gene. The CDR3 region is CASRGTGEETQYF. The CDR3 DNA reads TGCGCCAGCAGAGGGACAGGGGAAGAGACCCAGTACTTC.

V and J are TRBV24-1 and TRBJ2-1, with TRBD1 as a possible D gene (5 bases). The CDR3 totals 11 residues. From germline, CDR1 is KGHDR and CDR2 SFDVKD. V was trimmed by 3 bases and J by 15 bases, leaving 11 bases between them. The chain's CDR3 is CATSDLQGPFF. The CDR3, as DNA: TGTGCCACCAGTGATCTGCAGGGCCCGTTCTTC.